This T cell receptor (beta chain) was sequenced in a study of radiation and T cells in renal cell carcinoma. Overall study: Nephrectomy followed 15 Gy stereotactic body radiation by 4 weeks. Study-wide points: Top tumor clonotypes rose in blood 2 weeks post-radiation, then contracted.

Sample time point: blood 2 weeks post-SBRT. Documented treatment: 15 Gy SBRT to primary tumor, nephrectomy 4 weeks later. After SBRT, blood was collected at 2 and 4 weeks, plus baseline. For this clone: The antigen remains unidentified.

Method: immunoSEQ multiplex PCR; TCRdb's copy keeps in-frame clones and lacks some. This sample has 25,000 to 30,000 clones, with roughly 80% found just once. Sequencing used blood, obtained from a patient whose treatment included radiotherapy and nephrectomy. This sequence was found in a man between 60 and 75 years old with renal cell carcinoma.

The CDR3 reads CASSSDGSGANVLTF. Written as DNA, the CDR3 is TGCGCCAGCAGCAGCGACGGATCTGGGGCCAACGTCCTGACTTTC. The genes are TRBV5-1 and TRBJ2-6; D is undetermined. Per the germline V gene, CDR1 is SGHRS and CDR2 is YFSETQ. Trimming shortened V by 4 bases and J by 1 base, and 9 bases separated the two germline ends. This CDR3 comprises 15 residues.